This paragraph covers one TCR beta chain sequence. Repertoires were generated with immunoSEQ multiplex PCR, while TCRdb's copy carries only in-frame clones and drops some. The sample consists of about 2 million clones, over 85% of them appearing once. CD4+ cells underwent separation, giving CD45RA+ naive and CD45RA-negative memory subsets. The sample belongs to a study of shared clonotypes between healthy human individuals. Study at large: Aged between 18 and 49, the donors were a couple of women and a few men.

This receptor was identified in a man in his late teens or twenties in good health. Sequencing was carried out using naive CD4+ T cells sorted from blood. Subset meaning: CD45RA+ positively selected.

As DNA, the CDR3 is TGTGCCAGCAGTCGGGACAGGGGGCACACTGAAGCTTTCTTT. Translated: CASSRDRGHTEAFF. This chain connects TRBV6-5 to TRBJ1-1, with TRBD1 matching over 12 bases. The V segment lost 5 bases and the J segment 3 bases; nucleotides outside the gene matches: 1. The CDR3 is 14 amino acids. Germline assignment: CDR1 MNHEY and CDR2 SVGAGI.